This entry lists 21 T cell receptor beta chains sequenced from one sample in a study of cytomegalovirus exposure and HLA in healthy donors. 13 Jbeta primers and 60 Vbeta primers were used for the PCR. The repertoire was sequenced with immunoSEQ multiplex PCR; TCRdb's copy has only in-frame clones and lacks some. This sample yields around 130,000 clones, of which around 81% are seen a single time; about 0.63% belongs to the top ten. Sample: PBMCs. Every receptor here comes from a man younger than 30 in good health and CMV-seronegative.

J is TRBJ1-2 and V is TRBV5-4, with D uncertain. The CDR3 is made up of 15 amino acids. The germline V gene has CDR1 SGHNT and CDR2 YYREEE (reference sequence). Trimming removed 4 bases at V and 3 bases at J, with 16 bases between. The CDR3 sequence: CASSPPRGRDYGYTF. CDR3 coding DNA: TGTGCCAGCAGCCCCCCCCGGGGAAGGGACTATGGCTACACCTTC.

For this clone: At one end the junction does not follow the germline gene, possibly because of a read error. The chain links TRBV28 to TRBJ1-4; maybe TRBD1 (6 bases). Germline V gene lookup returns CDR1 MDHEN and CDR2 SYDVKM. The CDR3 covers 15 residues. The CDR3 sequence is CASSSPGASKEKLFF. In DNA form, the CDR3 reads TGTGCCAGCAGTTCCCCAGGGGCTTCTAAGGAAAAACTGTTTTTT.

The CDR3 sequence: CSVARGVYNEQFF. CDR3 DNA sequence: TGCAGCGTTGCACGGGGGGTGTACAATGAGCAGTTCTTC. V and J are TRBV29-1 and TRBJ2-1; 7 bases are shared with TRBD2. V was clipped by 4 bases and J by 4 bases; unmatched bases: 4. This CDR3 spans 13 amino acids. Germline loops: CDR1 SQVTM, CDR2 ANQGSEA.

Written as DNA, the CDR3 is TGCGCCAGCAGCTCGCGACCCGAGACAGGAGATGAAAAACTGTTTTTT. Protein: CASSSRPETGDEKLFF. The V and J genes are TRBV5-1 and TRBJ1-4; D is perhaps TRBD1 (6 bases). The ends were cut back, 3 bases at V and 6 bases at J, with 18 bases in the middle. The CDR3 sequence is 16 residues long. Germline loops: CDR1 SGHRS, CDR2 YFSETQ. Drawing the rest from reference TRBV5-1 and TRBJ1-4, the complete variable domain is KAGVTQTPRYLIKTRGQQVTLSCSPISGHRSVSWYQQTPGQGLQFLFEYFSETQRNKGNFPGRFSGRQFSNSRSEMNVSTLELGDSALYLCASSSRPETGDEKLFFGSGTQLSVL.

V and J are TRBV6-5 and TRBJ1-6, with D possibly TRBD1 on 5 matching bases. The CDR3 totals 14 residues. Germline V lookup: CDR1 MNHEY, CDR2 SVGAGI. With 5 bases removed from V and 6 bases from J, the gap between germline ends came to 11 bases. Here the CDR3 DNA reads TGTGCCAGCAGTCTCAGGGTAACTAATTCACCCCTCCACTTT. Its protein is CASSLRVTNSPLHF.

This chain joins TRBV19 and TRBJ1-1; 8 bases fit TRBD1. CDR1 is LNHDA and CDR2 is SQIVND in the germline V gene (reference sequence). J was trimmed by 4 bases and V by 10 bases; bases with no gene match: 2. This CDR3 has 11 residues. The CDR3 DNA sequence: TGTGCCATTACAGGGGGCACTGAAGCTTTCTTT. Protein: CAITGGTEAFF.

The chain links TRBV2 to TRBJ2-7, with D possibly being TRBD2 (7 bases). Looked up from germline, CDR1 is SNHLY and CDR2 is FYNNEI. Trimming left V 7 bases short and J 4 bases short, with 14 bases between. This CDR3 region has 13 residues. The CDR3: CASTGGFGYEQYF. CDR3 DNA: TGTGCCAGCACGGGGGGCTTTGGGTACGAGCAGTACTTC.

The V call is TRBV5-1, the J call TRBJ2-7; 10 bases align to TRBD1. The CDR3 runs 15 residues. The V segment lost 0 bases and the J segment 4 bases; nucleotides outside the gene matches: 4. From germline, CDR1 is SGHRS and CDR2 YFSETQ. The chain's CDR3 is CASSLEGQGRYEQYF. CDR3 DNA sequence: TGCGCCAGCAGCTTGGAGGGACAGGGGAGGTACGAGCAGTACTTC.

This sequence joins TRBV5-4 and TRBJ2-3; D unclear. CDR1 is SGHNT and CDR2 is YYREEE in the germline V gene (reference sequence). The CDR3 sequence is 12 residues long. Deletions cut 2 bases from V and 6 bases from J, with 7 bases between. CDR3 in DNA: TGTGCCAGCAGCTTCATTCGGGATACGCAGTATTTT. It translates to CASSFIRDTQYF.

The V and J genes are TRBV5-6 and TRBJ2-5, with 8 nucleotides matching TRBD1. The CDR3 totals 15 residues. V dropped 0 bases and J dropped 5; count of bases not matched to a gene: 6. Looked up from germline, CDR1 is SGHDT and CDR2 is YYEEEE. The CDR3 spells CASSLGRQGSETQYF. CDR3 DNA sequence: TGTGCCAGCAGCTTGGGGAGACAGGGGAGCGAGACCCAGTACTTC.

The rearrangement joins TRBV30 to TRBJ1-6; D might be TRBD1 (5 bases). The CDR3 spans 18 residues. The V gene lost 4 bases and the J gene lost 9 bases, with 28 bases spanning the gap. Germline loops: CDR1 GTSNPN, CDR2 SVGIG (reference sequence). Here the CDR3 reads CAWTPPGAGIRAASPLHF. The CDR3 bases are TGTGCCTGGACCCCCCCCGGGGCGGGGATTAGGGCAGCTTCACCCCTCCACTTT.

For the CDR3, the DNA is TGTGCCAGCAGTCCGGGACACGGACCGCCCGGGGAGCTGTTTTTT. It encodes CASSPGHGPPGELFF. V is TRBV28 and J is TRBJ2-2, with TRBD1 as a possible D gene (6 bases). V was trimmed by 5 bases and J by 6 bases, leaving 16 bases between them. The CDR3 is made up of 15 amino acids. Germline loops: CDR1 MDHEN, CDR2 SYDVKM.

The chain joins TRBV29-1 to TRBJ1-2; 8 nucleotides match TRBD1. The CDR3 is 15 residues long. The J segment lost 4 bases and the V segment lost 0 bases, leaving 7 bases of the junction unmatched. Germline V gives CDR1 SQVTM, CDR2 ANQGSEA. This chain's CDR3 is CSVEDRQGASYGYTF. CDR3 nucleotides: TGCAGCGTTGAAGATCGGCAGGGGGCCTCCTATGGCTACACCTTC.

This clone has a single count. The chain uses TRBV19 and TRBJ2-5; no clear D. This CDR3 is built from 14 residues. Looked up from germline, CDR1 is LNHDA and CDR2 is SQIVND (reference sequence). The V end lost 1 base, the J end lost 5 bases, and 11 bases lay between the germline ends. The CDR3 is CASSIGSHPETQYF. As DNA, the CDR3 is TGTGCCAGTAGTATAGGTAGCCACCCCGAGACCCAGTACTTC.

The rearrangement links TRBV18 to TRBJ1-1; 8 bases agree with TRBD1. CDR3 length: 13 amino acids. Germline V CDR1 and CDR2: KGHSH, LQKENI. Trimming at V came to 6 bases and at J to 2 bases, leaving 2 bases not matched to a gene. CDR3 sequence: CASSTGANTEAFF. The CDR3 coding sequence is TGTGCCAGCTCGACAGGGGCTAACACTGAAGCTTTCTTT.

Only a few counts were recorded for this clone. The genes are TRBV6-1 and TRBJ1-4, with D possibly TRBD1 on 5 matching bases. Trimming left V 6 bases short and J 5 bases short, with 13 bases between. CDR3 size: 14 residues. CDR1 and CDR2 from the germline V gene are MNHNS and SASEGT. The CDR3 protein is CASSSTGSNEKLFF. As DNA, the CDR3 is TGTGCCAGCAGCTCCACAGGATCCAATGAAAAACTGTTTTTT.

The J gene is TRBJ1-5, the V gene TRBV19; a possible D gene is TRBD1 (6 bases). This CDR3 is built from 16 residues. The V end lost 3 bases, the J end lost 6 bases, and 18 bases lay between the germline ends. Germline CDR1 reads LNHDA; CDR2 reads SQIVND (reference sequence). The CDR3: CASSIFGQRSSQPQHF. The CDR3, as DNA: TGTGCCAGTAGTATTTTTGGACAGAGAAGTAGTCAGCCCCAGCATTTT.

This clone has a handful of counts. The rearrangement uses TRBV30 and TRBJ1-1; TRBD1 is a possible D gene (5 bases). The CDR3 has 12 amino acids. Germline CDR1 reads GTSNPN; CDR2 reads SVGIG (reference sequence). Trimming left V 3 bases short and J 5 bases short, with 10 bases between. CDR3 region: CAWRPGGTEAFF. In DNA, the CDR3 is TGTGCCTGGAGGCCTGGGGGGACTGAAGCTTTCTTT.

This chain joins TRBV5-1 and TRBJ2-2; 7 nucleotides agree with TRBD1. The CDR3 is 17 residues long. Per germline, CDR1 SGHRS and CDR2 YFSETQ. V was clipped by 4 bases and J by 1 base; unmatched bases: 10. CDR3 DNA sequence: TGCGCCAGCAGCACTACACCGACAGGGATGAACACCGGGGAGCTGTTTTTT. Translation gives CASSTTPTGMNTGELFF.

The genes are TRBV9 and TRBJ2-3, with TRBD2 matching over 9 bases. Germline-derived CDR1 and CDR2 are SGDLS and YYNGEE. V gave up 4 bases and J gave up 5 bases; unmatched junction bases: 11. This CDR3 contains 16 residues. Written as DNA, the CDR3 is TGTGCCAGCAGCTTCCCTGGCGGGGGGGCAATAGATACGCAGTATTTT. Translating gives CASSFPGGGAIDTQYF.

This chain links TRBV5-8 with TRBJ1-5; possible D gene TRBD1, 6 bases. The V and J ends lost 6 bases and 6 bases respectively, with 22 bases between them. Germline lookup yields CDR1 SGHTS and CDR2 YDEGEE. The CDR3 is 16 residues long. CDR3 sequence (DNA): TGTGCCAGCACCGAAAACAGGGCGGCTGGGATTCAGCCCCAGCATTTT. Encoded protein: CASTENRAAGIQPQHF. Using reference TRBV5-8 and TRBJ1-5 for the parts outside the CDR3, the full variable domain is EAGVTQSPTHLIKTRGQQATLRCSPISGHTSVYWYQQALGLGLQFLLWYDEGEERNRGNFPPRFSGRQFPNYSSELNVNALELEDSALYLCASTENRAAGIQPQHFGDGTRLSIL.